This T cell receptor beta chain comes out of a study of CD8 T cells in Susac syndrome. Study-wide background: There were Susac syndrome patients who were therapy-naive at blood draw, others on corticosteroids, and others on intravenous immunoglobulin alone.

After extraction with the RNeasy kit, roughly 0.45 to 1 ug of the RNA was reverse transcribed using random hexamers. TCRdb reprocessed the immunoSEQ multiplex PCR reads via MiXCR and lists one record per CDR3 protein. The data show about 120,000 distinct CDR3 sequences, 85% to 95% seen once. The CDR3 has 13 amino acids. V dropped 5 bases and J dropped 2 bases, with 10 bases sitting between them. Per germline, CDR1 SGHRS and CDR2 YFSETQ. The chain uses TRBV5-1 and TRBJ1-2; D call uncertain. The sequenced sample consisted of CD8+ T cells from PBMCs. This receptor was obtained from a human donor with Susac syndrome. This CDR3 reads CASRAPENYGYTF. The CDR3 DNA follows: TGCGCCAGCAGAGCCCCGGAGAACTATGGCTACACCTTC.